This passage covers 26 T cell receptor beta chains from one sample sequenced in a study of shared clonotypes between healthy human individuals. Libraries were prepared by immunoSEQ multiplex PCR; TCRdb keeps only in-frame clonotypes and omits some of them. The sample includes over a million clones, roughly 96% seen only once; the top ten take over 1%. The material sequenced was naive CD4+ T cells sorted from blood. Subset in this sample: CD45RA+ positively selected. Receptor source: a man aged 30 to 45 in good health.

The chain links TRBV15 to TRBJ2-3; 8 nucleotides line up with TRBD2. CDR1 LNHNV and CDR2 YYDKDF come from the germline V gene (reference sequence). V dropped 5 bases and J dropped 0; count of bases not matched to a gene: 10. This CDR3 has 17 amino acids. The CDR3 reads CATSPTGGPFSTDTQYF. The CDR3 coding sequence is TGTGCCACCAGCCCGACGGGAGGGCCCTTTAGCACAGATACGCAGTATTTT.

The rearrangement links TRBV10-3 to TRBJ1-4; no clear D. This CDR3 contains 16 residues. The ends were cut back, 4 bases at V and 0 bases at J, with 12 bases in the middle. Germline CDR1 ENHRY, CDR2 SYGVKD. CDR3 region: CAISGVPTSTNEKLFF. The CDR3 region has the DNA TGTGCCATCAGTGGTGTACCCACGTCAACTAATGAAAAACTGTTTTTT.

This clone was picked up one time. CDR3 sequence reads: CASSPVQGAETQYF. CDR3 DNA: TGTGCCAGCTCACCAGTCCAGGGGGCAGAGACCCAGTACTTC. The chain couples TRBV18 to TRBJ2-5; TRBD1 matches at 8 bases. The CDR3 covers 14 residues. Per the germline V gene, CDR1 is KGHSH and CDR2 is LQKENI. V was clipped by 2 bases and J by 4 bases; unmatched bases: 3.

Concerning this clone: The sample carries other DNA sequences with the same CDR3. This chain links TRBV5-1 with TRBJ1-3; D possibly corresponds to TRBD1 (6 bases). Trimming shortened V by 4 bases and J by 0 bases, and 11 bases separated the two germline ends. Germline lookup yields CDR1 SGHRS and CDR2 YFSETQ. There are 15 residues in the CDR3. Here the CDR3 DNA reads TGCGCCAGCAGCCCTGACAGGAGCTCTGGAAACACCATATATTTT. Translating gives CASSPDRSSGNTIYF.

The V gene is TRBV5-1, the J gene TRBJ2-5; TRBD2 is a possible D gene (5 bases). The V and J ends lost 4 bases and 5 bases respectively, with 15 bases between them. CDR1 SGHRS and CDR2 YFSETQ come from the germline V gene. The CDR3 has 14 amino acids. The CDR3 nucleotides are TGCGCCAGCAGCAGAGGGTCTCATGGGGAGACCCAGTACTTC. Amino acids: CASSRGSHGETQYF.

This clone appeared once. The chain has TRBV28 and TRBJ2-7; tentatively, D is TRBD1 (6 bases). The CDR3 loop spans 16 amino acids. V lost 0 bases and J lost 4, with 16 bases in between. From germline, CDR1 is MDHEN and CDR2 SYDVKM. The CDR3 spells CASSLWGALSTYEQYF. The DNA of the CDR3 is TGTGCCAGCAGTTTATGGGGGGCCCTCTCCACTTACGAGCAGTACTTC.

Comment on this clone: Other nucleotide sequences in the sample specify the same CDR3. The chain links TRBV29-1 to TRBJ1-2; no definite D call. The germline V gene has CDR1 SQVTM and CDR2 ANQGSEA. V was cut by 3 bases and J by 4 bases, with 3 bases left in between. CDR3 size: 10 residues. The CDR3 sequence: CSVDSYGYTF. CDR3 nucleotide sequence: TGCAGCGTTGACAGCTATGGCTACACCTTC.

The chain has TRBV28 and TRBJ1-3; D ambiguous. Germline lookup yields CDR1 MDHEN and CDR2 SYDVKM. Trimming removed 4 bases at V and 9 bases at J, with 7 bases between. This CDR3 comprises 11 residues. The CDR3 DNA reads TGTGCCAGCAGTTCCTCCCTCACCATATATTTT. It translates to CASSSSLTIYF. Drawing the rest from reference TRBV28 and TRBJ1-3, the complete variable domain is DVKVTQSSRYLVKRTGEKVFLECVQDMDHENMFWYRQDPGLGLRLIYFSYDVKMKEKGDIPEGYSVSREKKERFSLILESASTNQTSMYLCASSSSLTIYFGEGSWLTVV.

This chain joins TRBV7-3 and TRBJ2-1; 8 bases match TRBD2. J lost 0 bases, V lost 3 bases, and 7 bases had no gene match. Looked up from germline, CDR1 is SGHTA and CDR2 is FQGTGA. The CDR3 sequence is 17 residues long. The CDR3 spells CASSFTSGSASYNEQFF. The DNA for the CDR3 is TGTGCCAGCAGCTTTACTAGCGGATCGGCCTCCTACAATGAGCAGTTCTTC.

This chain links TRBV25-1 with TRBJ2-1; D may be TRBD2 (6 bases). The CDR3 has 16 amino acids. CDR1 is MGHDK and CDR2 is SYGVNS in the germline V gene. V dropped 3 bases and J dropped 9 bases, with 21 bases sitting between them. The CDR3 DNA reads TGTGCCAGCAGTGATAAGTTTCAACTAGCTCATCGTGAGCAGTTCTTC. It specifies CASSDKFQLAHREQFF.

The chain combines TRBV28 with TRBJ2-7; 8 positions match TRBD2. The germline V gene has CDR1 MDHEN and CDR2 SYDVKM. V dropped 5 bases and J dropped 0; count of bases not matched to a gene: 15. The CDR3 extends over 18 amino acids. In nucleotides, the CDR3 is TGTGCCAGCAGTCCACGCCGGCATCTTAGCGGGAACTCCTACGAGCAGTACTTC. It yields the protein CASSPRRHLSGNSYEQYF.

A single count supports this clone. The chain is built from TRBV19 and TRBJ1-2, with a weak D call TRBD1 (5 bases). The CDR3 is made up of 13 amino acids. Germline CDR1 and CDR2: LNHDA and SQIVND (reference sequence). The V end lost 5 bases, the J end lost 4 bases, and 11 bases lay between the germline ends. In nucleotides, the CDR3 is TGTGCCAGTAGTCCGGGACCTGGCTATGGCTACACCTTC. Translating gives CASSPGPGYGYTF.

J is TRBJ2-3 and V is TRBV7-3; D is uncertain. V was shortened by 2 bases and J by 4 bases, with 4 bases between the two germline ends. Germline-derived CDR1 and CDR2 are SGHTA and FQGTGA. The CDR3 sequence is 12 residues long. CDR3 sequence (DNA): TGTGCCAGCAGCTTATTTGCAGATACGCAGTATTTT. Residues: CASSLFADTQYF. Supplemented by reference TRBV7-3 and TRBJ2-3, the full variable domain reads GAGVSQTPSNKVTEKGKYVELRCDPISGHTALYWYRQSLGQGPEFLIYFQGTGAADDSGLPNDRFFAVRPEGSVSTLKIQRTERGDSAVYLCASSLFADTQYFGPGTRLTVL.

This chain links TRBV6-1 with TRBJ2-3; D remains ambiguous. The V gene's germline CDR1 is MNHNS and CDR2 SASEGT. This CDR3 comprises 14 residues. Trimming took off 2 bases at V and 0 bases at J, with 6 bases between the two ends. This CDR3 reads CASSETASTDTQYF. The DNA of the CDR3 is TGTGCCAGCAGTGAAACGGCCAGCACAGATACGCAGTATTTT.

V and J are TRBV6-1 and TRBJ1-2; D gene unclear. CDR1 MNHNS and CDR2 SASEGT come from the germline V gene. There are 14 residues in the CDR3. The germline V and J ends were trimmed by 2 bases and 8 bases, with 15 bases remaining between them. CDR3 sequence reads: CASSEIRQAGGYTF. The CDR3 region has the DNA TGTGCCAGCAGTGAAATACGGCAGGCGGGGGGCTACACCTTC.

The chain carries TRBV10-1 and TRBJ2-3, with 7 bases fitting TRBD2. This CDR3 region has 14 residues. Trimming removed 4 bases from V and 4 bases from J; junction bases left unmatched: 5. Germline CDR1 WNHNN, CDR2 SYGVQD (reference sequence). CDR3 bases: TGCGCCAGCAGTGGCGGGAGTAGGGCAGATACGCAGTATTTT. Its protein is CASSGGSRADTQYF.

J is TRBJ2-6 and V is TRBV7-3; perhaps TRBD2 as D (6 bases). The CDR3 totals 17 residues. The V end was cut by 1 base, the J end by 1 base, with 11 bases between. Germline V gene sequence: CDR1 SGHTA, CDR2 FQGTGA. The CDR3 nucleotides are TGTGCCAGCAGCTTAAGCAGGGAGGCATCTGGGGCCAACGTCCTGACTTTC. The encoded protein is CASSLSREASGANVLTF.

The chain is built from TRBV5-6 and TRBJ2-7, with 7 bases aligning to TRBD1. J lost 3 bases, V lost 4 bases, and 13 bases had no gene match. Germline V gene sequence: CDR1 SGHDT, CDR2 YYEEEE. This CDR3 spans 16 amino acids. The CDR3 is CASSPLPGQSIYEQYF. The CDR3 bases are TGTGCCAGCAGCCCCCTTCCGGGACAGTCTATCTACGAGCAGTACTTC.

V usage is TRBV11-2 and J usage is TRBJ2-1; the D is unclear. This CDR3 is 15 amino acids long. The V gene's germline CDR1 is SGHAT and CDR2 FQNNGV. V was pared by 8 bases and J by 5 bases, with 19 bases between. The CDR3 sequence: CASSRSRAINNEQFF. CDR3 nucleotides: TGTGCCAGCTCCCGAAGTAGGGCGATTAACAATGAGCAGTTCTTC.

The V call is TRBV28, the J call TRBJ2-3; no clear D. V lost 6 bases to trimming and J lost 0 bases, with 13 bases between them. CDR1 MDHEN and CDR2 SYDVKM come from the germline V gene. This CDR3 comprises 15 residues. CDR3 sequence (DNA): TGTGCCAGCAGGTCCCCAAAGGCGAGCACAGATACGCAGTATTTT. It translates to CASRSPKASTDTQYF.

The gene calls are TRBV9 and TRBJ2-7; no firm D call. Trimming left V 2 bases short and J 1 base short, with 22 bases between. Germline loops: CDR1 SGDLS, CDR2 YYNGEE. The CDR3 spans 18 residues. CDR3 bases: TGTGCCAGCAGCGTCTCCCAGAAGGTACGGGTGCGTTCCTACGAGCAGTACTTC. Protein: CASSVSQKVRVRSYEQYF.

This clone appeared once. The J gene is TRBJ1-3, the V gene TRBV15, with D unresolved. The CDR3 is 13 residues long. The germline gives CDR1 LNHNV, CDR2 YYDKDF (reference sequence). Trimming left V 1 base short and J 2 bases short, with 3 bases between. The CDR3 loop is CATSRGTGNTIYF. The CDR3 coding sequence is TGTGCCACCAGCAGAGGTACTGGAAACACCATATATTTT.

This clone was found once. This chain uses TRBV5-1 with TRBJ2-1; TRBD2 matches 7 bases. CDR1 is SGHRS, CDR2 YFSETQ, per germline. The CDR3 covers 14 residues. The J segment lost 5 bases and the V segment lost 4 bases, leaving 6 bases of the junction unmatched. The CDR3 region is CASSRRGRDNEQFF. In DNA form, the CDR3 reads TGCGCCAGCAGCCGTCGGGGGAGGGACAATGAGCAGTTCTTC.

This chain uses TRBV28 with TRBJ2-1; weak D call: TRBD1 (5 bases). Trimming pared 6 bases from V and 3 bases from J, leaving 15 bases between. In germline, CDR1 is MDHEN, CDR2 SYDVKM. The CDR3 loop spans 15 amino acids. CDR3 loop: CASRSYTQGYNEQFF. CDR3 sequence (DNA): TGTGCCAGCAGATCCTATACGCAGGGCTACAATGAGCAGTTCTTC.

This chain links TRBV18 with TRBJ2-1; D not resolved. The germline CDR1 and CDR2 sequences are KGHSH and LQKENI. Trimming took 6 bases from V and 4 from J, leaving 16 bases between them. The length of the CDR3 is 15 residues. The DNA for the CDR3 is TGTGCCAGCTCGCACCCCTTCCTGGATTACAATGAGCAGTTCTTC. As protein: CASSHPFLDYNEQFF.

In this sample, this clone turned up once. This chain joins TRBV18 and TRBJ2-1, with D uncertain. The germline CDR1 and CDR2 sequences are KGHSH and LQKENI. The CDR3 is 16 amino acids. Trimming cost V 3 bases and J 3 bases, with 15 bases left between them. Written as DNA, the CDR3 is TGTGCCAGCTCACCCATAAAAAGGGTTGTCTACAATGAGCAGTTCTTC. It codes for CASSPIKRVVYNEQFF.